The 5 T cell receptor beta chains reported below all come from one sample, sequenced in a study of blood T cell repertoires in COVID-19. Sequencing used immunoSEQ multiplex PCR; TCRdb keeps in-frame clones, though not all of them. Of 35,000 to 40,000 clones in the sample, roughly 83% were seen once. Specimen: peripheral blood. Every receptor here comes from a human donor with acute or convalescent COVID-19. The donor label of this sample is uncertain.

The V and J genes are TRBV9 and TRBJ1-1; tentatively, D is TRBD1 (5 bases). V lost 0 bases and J 0 bases, leaving 6 bases between the germline ends. CDR3 length: 14 amino acids. CDR1 is SGDLS, CDR2 YYNGEE, per germline. The CDR3 loop reads CASSVGQMNTEAFF. CDR3 nucleotide sequence: TGTGCCAGCAGCGTAGGACAGATGAACACTGAAGCTTTCTTT.

The J gene is TRBJ2-4, the V gene TRBV6-5; D possibly corresponds to TRBD1 (5 bases). This CDR3 region has 13 residues. Germline CDR1 is MNHEY and CDR2 is SVGAGI. Deletions cut 6 bases from V and 8 bases from J, with 14 bases between. Here the CDR3 DNA reads TGTGCCAGCAGCCAGGTGGGGCAGGACATTCAGTACTTC. Translated, it gives CASSQVGQDIQYF.

The chain is built from TRBV19 and TRBJ2-1; the match to TRBD2 covers 8 bases. Germline assignment: CDR1 LNHDA and CDR2 SQIVND (reference sequence). Trimming took 3 bases from V and 8 from J; bases not matched to a gene: 6. This CDR3 has 14 amino acids. The CDR3 loop reads CASSMVAGGDEQFF. The CDR3 coding sequence is TGTGCCAGTAGTATGGTTGCGGGGGGCGATGAGCAGTTCTTC.

The table lists this clone with a count of one. V and J are TRBV28 and TRBJ1-1; 7 bases agree with TRBD1. The germline gives CDR1 MDHEN, CDR2 SYDVKM. This CDR3 region has 15 residues. The J segment lost 6 bases and the V segment lost 2 bases, leaving 9 bases of the junction unmatched. CDR3 bases: TGTGCCAGCAGTTTACCGACAGGGAATTCCGCTGAAGCTTTCTTT. Protein product: CASSLPTGNSAEAFF.

The chain joins TRBV4-1 to TRBJ2-7; 9 nucleotides line up with TRBD2. Trimming removed 2 bases from V and 5 bases from J; junction bases left unmatched: 10. Per the germline V gene, CDR1 is MGHRA and CDR2 is YSYEKL. The CDR3 spans 16 residues. The CDR3 coding sequence is TGCGCCAGCAGCCAAACCCCACTAGCGGGTAGTAACGAGCAGTACTTC. Translated, it gives CASSQTPLAGSNEQYF.